Following are 14 T cell receptor beta chains from one sample sequenced in a study of blood T cell repertoires in COVID-19. Generated by immunoSEQ multiplex PCR, the TCRdb table keeps only in-frame clones and is missing some. The sample yields 200,000 to 250,000 clones, 85% to 90% seen once. Material: peripheral blood. The source of these receptors is a man between 25 and 39 years old with COVID-19, enrolled during active disease.

The rearrangement links TRBV25-1 to TRBJ1-6; D unclear. Germline-derived CDR1 and CDR2 are MGHDK and SYGVNS. This CDR3 has 13 amino acids. V dropped 6 bases and J dropped 7 bases, with 10 bases sitting between them. The CDR3: CASRGRLNSPLHF. For the CDR3, the DNA is TGTGCCAGCAGAGGCAGGCTGAATTCACCCCTCCACTTT.

This rearrangement joins TRBV4-1 to TRBJ2-1, with 7 bases lining up with TRBD2. V was clipped by 1 base and J by 3 bases; unmatched bases: 3. The CDR3 has 15 amino acids. Germline lookup yields CDR1 MGHRA and CDR2 YSYEKL. CDR3 nucleotides: TGCGCCAGCAGCCAAGCCGGGAGGTACTACAATGAGCAGTTCTTC. This sequence encodes CASSQAGRYYNEQFF.

The V and J genes are TRBV4-3 and TRBJ2-2, with TRBD1 identical over 7 bases. The trim removed 3 bases at V and 6 bases at J, leaving 10 bases unmatched. The CDR3 sequence is 16 residues long. CDR1 is LGHNA, CDR2 YSLEER, per germline. The CDR3 is CASSHEADRAPGELFF. CDR3 nucleotide sequence: TGCGCCAGCAGCCACGAGGCTGACAGGGCCCCCGGGGAGCTGTTTTTT.

This rearrangement joins TRBV25-1 to TRBJ2-7; possible D gene TRBD1, 5 bases. Trimming shortened V by 6 bases and J by 7 bases, and 19 bases separated the two germline ends. Germline-derived CDR1 and CDR2 are MGHDK and SYGVNS. There are 14 residues in the CDR3. DNA of the CDR3: TGTGCCAGCAGCCCAACCGATTTAGGGGAAGAGCAGTACTTC. Translating it yields CASSPTDLGEEQYF.

The chain carries TRBV28 and TRBJ2-2; D is unclear. The V gene lost 8 bases and the J gene lost 5 bases, with 9 bases spanning the gap. The CDR3 is 12 amino acids. Germline CDR1 reads MDHEN; CDR2 reads SYDVKM. CDR3 residues: CASRGGTGELFF. For the CDR3, the DNA is TGTGCCAGCCGAGGTGGGACCGGGGAGCTGTTTTTT.

The chain combines TRBV7-2 with TRBJ1-5; D gene ambiguous. Germline values: CDR1 SGHTA, CDR2 FQGNSA. The ends were cut back, 5 bases at V and 5 bases at J, with 10 bases in the middle. The CDR3 spans 13 residues. The CDR3 spells CASSQGGHQPQHF. CDR3 sequence (DNA): TGTGCCAGCAGCCAAGGAGGGCATCAGCCCCAGCATTTT.

The V gene is TRBV27, the J gene TRBJ2-7; the D is unclear. The V end lost 3 bases, the J end lost 3 bases, and 12 bases lay between the germline ends. The CDR3 is made up of 14 amino acids. CDR1 is MNHEY and CDR2 is SMNVEV in the germline V gene (reference sequence). The CDR3 sequence: CASSFSETLYEQYF. The CDR3, as DNA: TGTGCCAGCAGTTTTTCCGAGACTCTCTACGAGCAGTACTTC.

CDR3 DNA sequence: TGCGCCAGCAGCCCCGGGACAGGACTGGTTGAAAAACTGTTTTTT. Encoded protein: CASSPGTGLVEKLFF. The rearrangement joins TRBV5-1 to TRBJ1-4; 8 bases agree with TRBD1. The CDR3 has 15 residues. The V and J ends lost 4 bases and 7 bases, in that order; junction bases with no gene match: 9. Germline CDR1 is SGHRS and CDR2 is YFSETQ.

V usage is TRBV27 and J usage is TRBJ2-5; the D is unclear. Germline CDR1 MNHEY, CDR2 SMNVEV (reference sequence). This CDR3 comprises 12 residues. With 5 bases removed from V and 7 bases from J, the gap between germline ends came to 11 bases. CDR3 in amino acids: CASSPGSRTQYF. CDR3 bases: TGTGCCAGCAGTCCAGGATCGCGGACCCAGTACTTC.

The CDR3 region is CASSYGTSGSSYEQYF. CDR3 coding DNA: TGTGCCAGCAGTTATGGGACTAGCGGGAGCTCCTACGAGCAGTACTTC. This chain joins TRBV27 and TRBJ2-7; 14 bases are shared with TRBD2. The CDR3 loop spans 16 amino acids. With V trimmed by 4 bases and J by 0 bases, 2 bases remained unmatched. Per the germline V gene, CDR1 is MNHEY and CDR2 is SMNVEV (reference sequence).

The chain carries TRBV7-9 and TRBJ2-7; D gene uncertain. This CDR3 is 13 amino acids long. CDR1 and CDR2 from the germline V gene are SEHNR and FQNEAQ (reference sequence). V was shortened by 0 bases and J by 4 bases, with 7 bases between the two germline ends. CDR3 amino acids: CASSLALLYEQYF. CDR3 coding DNA: TGTGCCAGCAGCTTAGCGCTACTATACGAGCAGTACTTC. Filled out from reference TRBV7-9 and TRBJ2-7, the complete variable domain reads DTGVSQNPRHKITKRGQNVTFRCDPISEHNRLYWYRQTLGQGPEFLTYFQNEAQLEKSRLLSDRFSAERPKGSFSTLEIQRTEQGDSAMYLCASSLALLYEQYFGPGTRLTVT.

The chain uses TRBV5-1 and TRBJ1-2; tentative D call: TRBD1 (6 bases). Trimming cost V 2 bases and J 8 bases, with 10 bases left between them. Germline CDR1 is SGHRS and CDR2 is YFSETQ. The CDR3 spans 12 residues. CDR3 residues: CASSFNRDGYTF. The CDR3 bases are TGCGCCAGCAGCTTCAACAGGGACGGCTACACCTTC.

The chain carries TRBV13 and TRBJ2-3; the match to TRBD2 covers 8 bases. Per the germline V gene, CDR1 is PRHDT and CDR2 is FYEKMQ (reference sequence). J was trimmed by 5 bases and V by 3 bases; bases with no gene match: 7. The CDR3 is 15 amino acids. Here the CDR3 DNA reads TGTGCCAGCAGCTTCACGGGACTAGACGTAGATACGCAGTATTTT. This translates into CASSFTGLDVDTQYF.

This clone was counted once. The rearrangement joins TRBV18 to TRBJ2-1, with 9 bases aligning to TRBD1. Losses at the gene ends were 3 bases for V and 6 bases for J; bases not matched to a gene: 12. The CDR3 runs 17 residues. Germline CDR1 KGHSH, CDR2 LQKENI. The CDR3 protein is CASSPGTGRTRGNEQFF. Here the CDR3 DNA reads TGTGCCAGCTCACCCGGGACAGGGCGGACTAGAGGCAATGAGCAGTTCTTC.